These 31 T cell receptor beta chains were sequenced from one sample in a study of a mutant IDH1 vaccine in newly diagnosed glioma. Time point denoted: baseline, week 1 (first vaccination visit). Treatment meaning: pre-vaccination baseline after standard-of-care therapy. Clones were read by immunoSEQ multiplex PCR, and TCRdb kept only the in-frame ones, dropping some. This sample has roughly 84,000 clones; roughly 80% occur once, and the top ten carry roughly 5.3%. The sample in question was PBMCs, obtained from a glioma patient treated with radiotherapy, temozolomide or both. These receptors all come from a middle-aged man with glioma. Some clones in this sample may be carry-over from other donors' samples.

V and J are TRBV6-1 and TRBJ1-1; D is perhaps TRBD1 (6 bases). V was clipped by 6 bases and J by 4 bases, with 15 bases between them. Looked up from germline, CDR1 is MNHNS and CDR2 is SASEGT. CDR3 length: 14 amino acids. The CDR3 protein is CASRKQGSGTEAFF. CDR3 sequence (DNA): TGTGCCAGCAGAAAACAGGGAAGCGGCACTGAAGCTTTCTTT.

This rearrangement joins TRBV30 to TRBJ1-6; D gene unclear. The germline gives CDR1 GTSNPN, CDR2 SVGIG (reference sequence). Trimming left V 0 bases short and J 12 bases short, with 12 bases between. The CDR3 is 13 residues long. The CDR3 DNA follows: TGTGCCTGGAGTGTAAGTGGGAGGGTACCCCTCCACTTT. Translated: CAWSVSGRVPLHF.

V gene TRBV7-2 combines with J gene TRBJ2-7; a weak D match, TRBD1 (6 bases). With 1 base removed from V and 5 bases from J, the gap between germline ends came to 15 bases. The CDR3 spans 15 residues. Germline values: CDR1 SGHTA, CDR2 FQGNSA. The CDR3, as DNA: TGTGCCAGCAGCTTAGATTTGGCAGGGGACCACGAGCAGTACTTC. Protein sequence: CASSLDLAGDHEQYF.

The rearrangement links TRBV6-6 to TRBJ2-3, with 9 nucleotides matching TRBD2. The CDR3 covers 16 residues. J was trimmed by 1 base and V by 2 bases; bases with no gene match: 4. Germline values: CDR1 MNHNY, CDR2 SVGAGI (reference sequence). This CDR3 reads CASSYKLAGGTDTQYF. CDR3 DNA sequence: TGTGCCAGCAGTTACAAGTTAGCGGGGGGCACAGATACGCAGTATTTT.

The chain employs TRBV7-9 and TRBJ2-5; D not resolved. This CDR3 has 12 amino acids. V was trimmed by 5 bases and J by 0 bases, leaving 4 bases between them. The germline gives CDR1 SEHNR, CDR2 FQNEAQ (reference sequence). The CDR3 here is CASSPNQETQYF. CDR3 sequence (DNA): TGTGCCAGCAGCCCTAACCAAGAGACCCAGTACTTC.

The V call is TRBV9, the J call TRBJ2-2; 10 bases fit TRBD2. V shed 1 base and J 6 bases; nucleotides not matched to a gene: 6. The CDR3 has 16 residues. CDR1 and CDR2 from the germline V gene are SGDLS and YYNGEE. CDR3 in DNA: TGTGCCAGCAGCGTACGAAGCGGGGGGGCGTCCGGGGAGCTGTTTTTT. Its translation: CASSVRSGGASGELFF. The entire variable domain, with the rest obtained from reference TRBV9 and TRBJ2-2, is as follows: DSGVTQTPKHLITATGQRVTLRCSPRSGDLSVYWYQQSLDQGLQFLIQYYNGEERAKGNILERFSAQQFPDLHSELNLSSLELGDSALYFCASSVRSGGASGELFFGEGSRLTVL.

This chain connects TRBV2 to TRBJ1-2; weak D call: TRBD1 (5 bases). This CDR3 spans 15 amino acids. V was trimmed by 6 bases and J by 4 bases, leaving 18 bases between them. In germline, CDR1 is SNHLY, CDR2 FYNNEI. CDR3 protein: CASSITARDSYGYTF. As DNA, the CDR3 is TGTGCCAGCAGCATCACCGCCAGGGACTCCTATGGCTACACCTTC.

This chain joins TRBV5-8 and TRBJ1-6; tentative D call: TRBD1 (6 bases). Trimming left V 4 bases short and J 7 bases short, with 24 bases between. This CDR3 is built from 18 residues. Germline values: CDR1 SGHTS, CDR2 YDEGEE. In nucleotides, the CDR3 is TGTGCCAGCAGCCACGGGTCAGGTGTAGGGGGGGTCAATTCACCCCTCCACTTT. This translates into CASSHGSGVGGVNSPLHF.

The gene calls are TRBV6-6 and TRBJ2-5; TRBD2 matches at 9 bases. CDR1 is MNHNY and CDR2 is SVGAGI in the germline V gene (reference sequence). The V segment lost 2 bases and the J segment 2 bases; nucleotides outside the gene matches: 3. This CDR3 has 15 residues. In nucleotides, the CDR3 is TGTGCCAGCAGTTACAGGAGCGGGGGGCAAGAGACCCAGTACTTC. It is translated as CASSYRSGGQETQYF.

The genes are TRBV7-6 and TRBJ1-5, with D hard to call. The CDR3 covers 12 residues. V lost 5 bases and J lost 9, with 11 bases in between. The germline V gene encodes CDR1 SGHVS and CDR2 FNYEAQ. CDR3 protein: CASSTDPAPQHF. The CDR3, as DNA: TGTGCCAGCAGCACCGACCCCGCGCCCCAGCATTTT.

In this sample, this clone turned up once. The V gene is TRBV27, the J gene TRBJ2-1; TRBD1 agrees at 10 bases. Trimming took 5 bases from V and 0 from J; bases not matched to a gene: 7. This CDR3 is 17 amino acids long. CDR1 is MNHEY and CDR2 is SMNVEV in the germline V gene (reference sequence). CDR3 protein: CASSLGTGVSSYNEQFF. For the CDR3, the DNA is TGTGCCAGCAGTCTCGGGACAGGGGTGAGCTCCTACAATGAGCAGTTCTTC.

The rearrangement links TRBV5-1 to TRBJ1-1; no reliable D call. This CDR3 region has 13 residues. Trimming removed 0 bases from V and 7 bases from J, with 10 bases in between. Germline V gene lookup returns CDR1 SGHRS and CDR2 YFSETQ. The CDR3 nucleotides read TGCGCCAGCAGCTTGGGCCGGGCCGGTGAAGCTTTCTTT. Translated: CASSLGRAGEAFF. The entire variable domain, with the rest obtained from reference TRBV5-1 and TRBJ1-1, is as follows: KAGVTQTPRYLIKTRGQQVTLSCSPISGHRSVSWYQQTPGQGLQFLFEYFSETQRNKGNFPGRFSGRQFSNSRSEMNVSTLELGDSALYLCASSLGRAGEAFFGQGTRLTVV.

V is TRBV14 and J is TRBJ1-4; possible D gene TRBD1, 5 bases. The CDR3 contains 14 residues. Trimming took 3 bases from V and 9 from J, leaving 14 bases between them. Germline values: CDR1 SGHDN, CDR2 FVKESK. CDR3 bases: TGTGCCAGCAGCCAGGACATAAGAGGGCAAAAACTGTTTTTT. The encoded protein is CASSQDIRGQKLFF.

This clone has at least ten counts. V gene TRBV5-4 combines with J gene TRBJ1-2; perhaps TRBD1 as D (6 bases). Deletions cut 6 bases from V and 3 bases from J, with 12 bases between. The germline V gene has CDR1 SGHNT and CDR2 YYREEE (reference sequence). The CDR3 has 13 amino acids. This CDR3 reads CASNNYRDYGYTF. In DNA, the CDR3 is TGTGCCAGCAACAATTACAGGGACTATGGCTACACCTTC. The full variable domain, with the rest looked up from reference TRBV5-4 and TRBJ1-2, is ETGVTQSPTHLIKTRGQQVTLRCSSQSGHNTVSWYQQALGQGPQFIFQYYREEENGRGNFPPRFSGLQFPNYSSELNVNALELDDSALYLCASNNYRDYGYTFGSGTRLTVV.

The chain combines TRBV19 with TRBJ1-5; D uncertain. CDR1 LNHDA and CDR2 SQIVND come from the germline V gene (reference sequence). The CDR3 totals 15 residues. V was shortened by 3 bases and J by 0 bases, with 9 bases between the two germline ends. The CDR3 region is CASSISRYSNQPQHF. Written as DNA, the CDR3 is TGTGCCAGTAGTATTAGCAGATATAGCAATCAGCCCCAGCATTTT. The entire variable domain, with the rest obtained from reference TRBV19 and TRBJ1-5, is as follows: DGGITQSPKYLFRKEGQNVTLSCEQNLNHDAMYWYRQDPGQGLRLIYYSQIVNDFQKGDIAEGYSVSREKKESFPLTVTSAQKNPTAFYLCASSISRYSNQPQHFGDGTRLSIL.

This clone has only one observation. CDR3 sequence (DNA): TGTGCCTGGACCGGGACAGGGGCCGGCACAGATACGCAGTATTTT. Translation: CAWTGTGAGTDTQYF. V is TRBV30 and J is TRBJ2-3; 10 nucleotides line up with TRBD1. The germline CDR1 and CDR2 sequences are GTSNPN and SVGIG (reference sequence). This CDR3 has 15 amino acids. J gave up 1 base and V 4 bases, and 5 bases lay outside the gene matches.

The genes are TRBV7-2 and TRBJ2-3; D unresolved. This CDR3 region has 14 residues. CDR1 SGHTA and CDR2 FQGNSA come from the germline V gene. V shed 1 base and J shed 3 bases, with 8 bases lying between them. CDR3 sequence: CASSLGPLTDTQYF. The CDR3 coding sequence is TGTGCCAGCAGCTTAGGGCCCCTGACAGATACGCAGTATTTT.

This clone has more than one count but fewer than ten. The V call is TRBV4-1, the J call TRBJ1-5, with unresolved D. CDR1 and CDR2 from the germline V gene are MGHRA and YSYEKL. This CDR3 is 16 amino acids long. V lost 4 bases, J lost 4 bases, and 17 bases lay in between. The CDR3 protein is CASSPKPGVGNQPQHF. In nucleotides, the CDR3 is TGCGCCAGCAGCCCCAAACCGGGCGTTGGGAATCAGCCCCAGCATTTT.

This chain connects TRBV7-8 to TRBJ1-4; TRBD1 matches 8 bases. Trimming removed 5 bases from V and 5 bases from J; junction bases left unmatched: 7. This CDR3 spans 15 amino acids. Germline V gene sequence: CDR1 SGHVS, CDR2 FQNEAQ. The CDR3 sequence is CASSGSGGGNEKLFF. In DNA form, the CDR3 reads TGTGCCAGCAGCGGATCAGGGGGCGGAAATGAAAAACTGTTTTTT.

V is TRBV5-1 and J is TRBJ2-1; 12 nucleotides agree with TRBD2. V was pared by 0 bases and J by 4 bases, with 2 bases of the junction left unmatched. The CDR3 loop spans 16 amino acids. Germline loops: CDR1 SGHRS, CDR2 YFSETQ. The CDR3 coding sequence is TGCGCCAGCAGCTTGGGCGGGACTAGCGGGTACAATGAGCAGTTCTTC. This sequence encodes CASSLGGTSGYNEQFF.

This clone turned up a few times. V gene TRBV6-5 combines with J gene TRBJ1-5; possibly TRBD1 for D (6 bases). Germline CDR1 is MNHEY and CDR2 is SVGAGI. V was clipped by 5 bases and J by 4 bases, with 12 bases between them. The CDR3 runs to 14 residues. The CDR3 loop reads CASSATGRNQPQHF. CDR3 DNA: TGTGCCAGCAGTGCCACAGGGAGGAATCAGCCCCAGCATTTT.

The chain joins TRBV13 to TRBJ2-6; D may be TRBD2 (6 bases). This CDR3 region has 15 residues. V lost 4 bases to trimming and J lost 4 bases, with 11 bases between them. Germline V lookup: CDR1 PRHDT, CDR2 FYEKMQ (reference sequence). The CDR3 nucleotides read TGTGCCAGCAGCTCGGGACTGTCAGGGGCCAACGTCCTGACTTTC. Encoded protein: CASSSGLSGANVLTF.

This sequence joins TRBV29-1 and TRBJ1-2; 7 bases match TRBD1. J was trimmed by 0 bases and V by 5 bases; bases with no gene match: 6. The V gene's germline CDR1 is SQVTM and CDR2 ANQGSEA. The length of the CDR3 is 14 residues. CDR3 in DNA: TGCAGCGTTTACACAGGGGCACCTAACTATGGCTACACCTTC. The encoded protein is CSVYTGAPNYGYTF.

This sequence joins TRBV19 and TRBJ1-4; unclear D gene. Trimming shortened V by 9 bases and J by 8 bases, and 16 bases separated the two germline ends. The germline CDR1 and CDR2 sequences are LNHDA and SQIVND (reference sequence). CDR3 length: 13 residues. This chain's CDR3 is CASRTEEREKLFF. The CDR3 DNA reads TGTGCCAGCCGAACAGAAGAGAGGGAAAAACTGTTTTTT. Together with reference TRBV19 and TRBJ1-4, the CDR3 gives the full variable domain: DGGITQSPKYLFRKEGQNVTLSCEQNLNHDAMYWYRQDPGQGLRLIYYSQIVNDFQKGDIAEGYSVSREKKESFPLTVTSAQKNPTAFYLCASRTEEREKLFFGSGTQLSVL.

The chain links TRBV10-1 to TRBJ1-3, with D uncertain. The CDR3 length is 14 residues. Germline V gene data show CDR1 as WNHNN and CDR2 as SYGVQD (reference sequence). Trimming removed 4 bases from V and 0 bases from J, with 7 bases in between. CDR3 loop: CASSAEDSGNTIYF. The CDR3 region has the DNA TGCGCCAGCAGTGCCGAGGACTCTGGAAACACCATATATTTT.

V gene TRBV5-8 combines with J gene TRBJ2-7; 7 bases align to TRBD2. The CDR3 covers 16 residues. V was pared by 4 bases and J by 2 bases, with 12 bases of the junction left unmatched. Germline CDR1 and CDR2: SGHTS and YDEGEE. The CDR3 DNA reads as TGTGCCAGCAGCGTGGACCGGGACTACTTTACCTACGAGCAGTACTTC. Translating gives CASSVDRDYFTYEQYF.

The chain joins TRBV5-1 to TRBJ2-2; D is undetermined. The CDR3 consists of 13 residues. Trimming took off 1 base at V and 6 bases at J, with 7 bases between the two ends. Germline assignment: CDR1 SGHRS and CDR2 YFSETQ. CDR3: CASSLSLSGELFF. The CDR3 DNA is TGCGCCAGCAGCTTGTCTCTTTCCGGGGAGCTGTTTTTT. The full variable domain, in which reference TRBV5-1 and TRBJ2-2 provide the parts outside the CDR3, is KAGVTQTPRYLIKTRGQQVTLSCSPISGHRSVSWYQQTPGQGLQFLFEYFSETQRNKGNFPGRFSGRQFSNSRSEMNVSTLELGDSALYLCASSLSLSGELFFGEGSRLTVL.

The V gene is TRBV18, the J gene TRBJ1-5; tentative D call: TRBD1 (6 bases). CDR1 is KGHSH, CDR2 LQKENI, per germline. The germline V and J ends were trimmed by 2 bases and 4 bases, with 9 bases remaining between them. This CDR3 is built from 14 residues. The CDR3 nucleotides are TGTGCCAGCTCACCAATCGGACAGAATCAGCCCCAGCATTTT. Protein: CASSPIGQNQPQHF.

The chain combines TRBV10-3 with TRBJ1-5; maybe TRBD1 (5 bases). CDR1 is ENHRY, CDR2 SYGVKD, per germline. V shed 8 bases and J shed 6 bases, with 17 bases lying between them. The CDR3 loop spans 14 amino acids. The CDR3 protein is CAIDSGGEGQPQHF. The CDR3 nucleotides read TGTGCCATCGATTCCGGGGGGGAGGGTCAGCCCCAGCATTTT.

V and J are TRBV19 and TRBJ2-3; TRBD2 might be the D (7 bases). The V gene's germline CDR1 is LNHDA and CDR2 SQIVND (reference sequence). Trimming took off 8 bases at V and 0 bases at J, with 18 bases between the two ends. The CDR3 is made up of 16 amino acids. The CDR3 sequence is CASRIKGGTSTDTQYF. The CDR3 DNA reads as TGTGCCAGTCGAATAAAGGGGGGGACTAGCACAGATACGCAGTATTTT.

The J gene is TRBJ2-7, the V gene TRBV2; possible D gene TRBD2, 6 bases. This CDR3 is 14 amino acids long. Germline loops: CDR1 SNHLY, CDR2 FYNNEI. V was trimmed by 5 bases and J by 7 bases, leaving 18 bases between them. In nucleotides, the CDR3 is TGTGCCAGCAGTCCCAGAACGGGAGTTCGGGAGCAGTACTTC. Protein: CASSPRTGVREQYF.